A selection of T cell receptor beta chains follows, all from one sample in a study of CD8+ T cells in alopecia areata. Libraries were prepared by immunoSEQ multiplex PCR; TCRdb keeps only in-frame clonotypes and omits some of them. Among about 160,000 clones listed, 65% were seen once. The specimen comprised CD4+ T cells sorted from blood, sampled at week 4, from a patient treated with tofacitinib. All receptors derive from a human donor with alopecia areata. The CDR3 runs from the conserved cysteine through the conserved F or W. Each record gives: CDR3 protein, V gene, J gene, D gene. D genes are given only for firm matches.

CDR3aa: CSVRDSYEQYF; v_gene: TRBV29-1; j_gene: TRBJ2-7; d_gene: TRBD1
CDR3aa: CASSFGGSGANVLTF; v_gene: TRBV5-6; j_gene: TRBJ2-6; d_gene: .
CDR3aa: CAINAQTGGGYTF; v_gene: TRBV6-6; j_gene: TRBJ1-2; d_gene: .
CDR3aa: CASQEQTQYF; v_gene: TRBV2; j_gene: TRBJ2-5; d_gene: .
CDR3aa: CASSPGTTISTDTQYF; v_gene: TRBV5-1; j_gene: TRBJ2-3; d_gene: TRBD2
CDR3aa: CASSFAGDEQYF; v_gene: TRBV7-2; j_gene: TRBJ2-7; d_gene: TRBD2
CDR3aa: CSVEDPTGEAYNEQFF; v_gene: TRBV29-1; j_gene: TRBJ2-1; d_gene: .
CDR3aa: CSVFSGGETQYF; v_gene: TRBV29-1; j_gene: TRBJ2-5; d_gene: TRBD2
CDR3aa: CASSYEDMNTEAFF; v_gene: TRBV6-5; j_gene: TRBJ1-1; d_gene: .
CDR3aa: CASSFGPVSSPLHF; v_gene: TRBV5-6; j_gene: TRBJ1-6; d_gene: .
CDR3aa: CAWKGQGNQPQHF; v_gene: TRBV30; j_gene: TRBJ1-5; d_gene: TRBD1
CDR3aa: CASSIRKGGQPQHF; v_gene: TRBV19; j_gene: TRBJ1-5; d_gene: .
CDR3aa: CAWSVGAILFF; v_gene: TRBV30; j_gene: TRBJ2-1; d_gene: .
CDR3aa: CSVTPGAGNEQYF; v_gene: TRBV29-1; j_gene: TRBJ2-7; d_gene: .
CDR3aa: CAWQPGHKNIQYF; v_gene: TRBV30; j_gene: TRBJ2-4; d_gene: .
CDR3aa: CSAGHYNEQFF; v_gene: TRBV29-1; j_gene: TRBJ2-1; d_gene: .
CDR3aa: CAISDGNQETQYF; v_gene: TRBV10-3; j_gene: TRBJ2-5; d_gene: .
CDR3aa: CASSLAGAGANVLTF; v_gene: TRBV5-1; j_gene: TRBJ2-6; d_gene: .
CDR3aa: CASSPGGGKQYF; v_gene: TRBV7-6; j_gene: TRBJ2-7; d_gene: TRBD2